These 20 T cell receptor beta chains share one sample of origin, sequenced in a study of shared clonotypes between healthy human individuals. The naive CD8 fraction comprised CD45RO-negative cells positively selected for CCR7 and excluded terminally differentiated effector memory CD45RA+ cells. Sequenced by immunoSEQ multiplex PCR; TCRdb stores in-frame clones only, minus some. The table lists approximately 740,000 clones, almost 95% of them singletons, with less than 25% in the top ten. The sample taken for sequencing was naive CD8+ T cells sorted from blood. The receptors come from a man aged 25-40 years in good health.

Remarks on this clone: Other DNA sequences in the same sample also yield this CDR3. The chain employs TRBV27 and TRBJ1-5, with D uncertain. V gave up 5 bases and J gave up 4 bases, with 9 bases separating them. Germline loops: CDR1 MNHEY, CDR2 SMNVEV (reference sequence). This CDR3 has 13 residues. CDR3 region: CASSLGQNQPQHF. DNA for the CDR3: TGTGCCAGCAGTCTAGGCCAGAATCAGCCCCAGCATTTT.

This chain connects TRBV6-1 to TRBJ1-5, with TRBD1 identical over 9 bases. CDR3 length equals 15 residues. With V trimmed by 3 bases and J by 6 bases, 6 bases remained unmatched. Germline lookup yields CDR1 MNHNS and CDR2 SASEGT. The CDR3 protein is CASSDRDRETQPQHF. DNA of the CDR3: TGTGCCAGCAGTGACCGGGACAGGGAAACTCAGCCCCAGCATTTT.

This clone was detected only once. The rearrangement joins TRBV27 to TRBJ2-7, with D hard to call. The CDR3 loop spans 13 amino acids. The V and J ends lost 4 bases and 3 bases respectively, with 10 bases between them. Germline V gene lookup returns CDR1 MNHEY and CDR2 SMNVEV (reference sequence). The chain's CDR3 is CASSYSAHYEQYF. CDR3 nucleotide sequence: TGTGCCAGCAGTTATTCAGCCCACTACGAGCAGTACTTC.

V gene TRBV19 combines with J gene TRBJ1-4; the D is unclear. The V gene's germline CDR1 is LNHDA and CDR2 SQIVND (reference sequence). CDR3 length: 15 amino acids. V lost 3 bases and J lost 5, with 13 bases in between. This CDR3 is CASSMTGLDNEKLFF. The DNA of the CDR3 is TGTGCCAGTAGTATGACTGGGTTGGACAATGAAAAACTGTTTTTT. Drawing the rest from reference TRBV19 and TRBJ1-4, the complete variable domain is DGGITQSPKYLFRKEGQNVTLSCEQNLNHDAMYWYRQDPGQGLRLIYYSQIVNDFQKGDIAEGYSVSREKKESFPLTVTSAQKNPTAFYLCASSMTGLDNEKLFFGSGTQLSVL.

J is TRBJ2-1 and V is TRBV7-9; TRBD2 might be the D (5 bases). V was clipped by 8 bases and J by 7 bases, with 12 bases between them. The CDR3 contains 12 residues. Germline V CDR1 and CDR2: SEHNR, FQNEAQ (reference sequence). The CDR3 DNA follows: TGTGCCAGCCCCTCGACGGGAAATGAGCAGTTCTTC. Translation gives CASPSTGNEQFF.

This sequence joins TRBV4-2 and TRBJ2-3, with a weak D call TRBD2 (5 bases). Between the trimmed V and J ends, which lost 5 bases and 0 bases, there was a span of 24 bases. This CDR3 region has 19 residues. Germline values: CDR1 LGHNA, CDR2 YNFKEQ. The DNA of the CDR3 is TGTGCCAGCAGCGTAGAGACTACTATTCGCGGGCCTAGCACAGATACGCAGTATTTT. Its protein is CASSVETTIRGPSTDTQYF.

The rearrangement uses TRBV7-2 and TRBJ2-1; 7 bases match TRBD2. Germline V gene sequence: CDR1 SGHTA, CDR2 FQGNSA. J gave up 4 bases and V 11 bases, and 11 bases lay outside the gene matches. The CDR3 is 14 amino acids. CDR3 protein: CAGERGGIYNEQFF. DNA of the CDR3: TGTGCCGGTGAGCGGGGAGGGATATACAATGAGCAGTTCTTC.

The chain links TRBV7-2 to TRBJ2-1, with 8 bases lining up with TRBD1. Germline CDR1 reads SGHTA; CDR2 reads FQGNSA. With 5 bases clipped from V and 4 bases from J, the junction kept 10 bases outside the gene matches. The CDR3 has 16 residues. The DNA for the CDR3 is TGTGCCAGCAGCCCAGAGGAGCAGGGGGCATACAATGAGCAGTTCTTC. Encoded protein: CASSPEEQGAYNEQFF. Using reference TRBV7-2 and TRBJ2-1 for the parts outside the CDR3, the full variable domain is GAGVSQSPSNKVTEKGKDVELRCDPISGHTALYWYRQSLGQGLEFLIYFQGNSAPDKSGLPSDRFSAERTGGSVSTLTIQRTQQEDSAVYLCASSPEEQGAYNEQFFGPGTRLTVL.

This sequence joins TRBV4-3 and TRBJ2-1; D gene unclear. The V and J ends lost 1 base and 5 bases respectively, with 15 bases between them. Per germline, CDR1 LGHNA and CDR2 YSLEER. The length of the CDR3 is 16 residues. The DNA of the CDR3 is TGCGCCAGCAGCCAAGTAAGGATCGCAGGCGACAATGAGCAGTTCTTC. Its protein product is CASSQVRIAGDNEQFF.

Turning to this clone: The sample holds other DNA sequences that translate to the same CDR3. The V call is TRBV9, the J call TRBJ2-7, with 9 bases matching TRBD1. This CDR3 is 14 amino acids long. J gave up 3 bases and V 2 bases, and 3 bases lay outside the gene matches. Germline V CDR1 and CDR2: SGDLS, YYNGEE. CDR3 sequence reads: CASSVGGQGYEQYF. For the CDR3, the DNA is TGTGCCAGCAGCGTTGGGGGACAGGGCTACGAGCAGTACTTC.

The rearrangement links TRBV29-1 to TRBJ1-1, with 7 bases fitting TRBD1. The germline V gene encodes CDR1 SQVTM and CDR2 ANQGSEA. This CDR3 comprises 13 residues. Trimming cost V 5 bases and J 4 bases; bases outside gene matches: 7. CDR3 in amino acids: CSVRDRGRTEAFF. The DNA for the CDR3 is TGCAGCGTTCGGGACAGAGGACGCACTGAAGCTTTCTTT.

This rearrangement joins TRBV11-3 to TRBJ2-2, with D unclear. Germline CDR1 and CDR2: SGHNT and YENEEA. Between the trimmed V and J ends, which lost 4 bases and 3 bases, there was a span of 12 bases. CDR3 length equals 15 residues. CDR3 loop: CASSSYSLDTGELFF. As DNA, the CDR3 is TGTGCCAGCAGCTCTTACTCCTTGGACACCGGGGAGCTGTTTTTT. The full variable domain, in which reference TRBV11-3 and TRBJ2-2 provide the parts outside the CDR3, is EAGVVQSPRYKIIEKKQPVAFWCNPISGHNTLYWYLQNLGQGPELLIRYENEEAVDDSQLPKDRFSAERLKGVDSTLKIQPAELGDSAVYLCASSSYSLDTGELFFGEGSRLTVL.

Concerning this clone itself: The junction shows a germline mismatch at one end, possibly a read error. The V call is TRBV7-2, the J call TRBJ2-6, with TRBD1 matching 8 bases. Germline V gene data show CDR1 as SGHTA and CDR2 as FQGNSA. CDR3 length: 17 residues. The CDR3 loop is CASRLGQGPPGANVLTF. Here the CDR3 DNA reads TGTGCCAGCAGGTTAGGACAGGGTCCCCCTGGGGCCAACGTCCTGACTTTC. Complete variable domain (other parts from reference TRBV7-2 and TRBJ2-6): GAGVSQSPSNKVTEKGKDVELRCDPISGHTALYWYRQSLGQGLEFLIYFQGNSAPDKSGLPSDRFSAERTGGSVSTLTIQRTQQEDSAVYLCASRLGQGPPGANVLTFGAGSRLTVL.

The rearrangement uses TRBV19 and TRBJ1-5, with a possible D match to TRBD1 (5 bases). Germline values: CDR1 LNHDA, CDR2 SQIVND (reference sequence). This CDR3 region has 15 residues. Trimming took 5 bases from V and 0 from J, leaving 11 bases between them. The CDR3 region is CASSWDLYSNQPQHF. CDR3 bases: TGTGCCAGTAGTTGGGACTTATATAGCAATCAGCCCCAGCATTTT.

This chain uses TRBV7-9 with TRBJ2-1; 9 nucleotides match TRBD1. CDR1 and CDR2 from the germline V gene are SEHNR and FQNEAQ (reference sequence). Unmatched junction bases numbered 2, after V lost 3 bases and J lost 8 bases. The CDR3 runs 13 residues. The CDR3 bases are TGTGCCAGCAGCTTGGACAGGGGCCATGAGCAGTTCTTC. Translating gives CASSLDRGHEQFF.

The rearrangement links TRBV27 to TRBJ1-2; D is ambiguous. Germline-derived CDR1 and CDR2 are MNHEY and SMNVEV (reference sequence). The CDR3 is 15 amino acids. With 5 bases removed from V and 4 bases from J, the gap between germline ends came to 17 bases. Written as DNA, the CDR3 is TGTGCCAGCAGTCCCGGCGAGCAGGTGGGCTATGGCTACACCTTC. Protein sequence: CASSPGEQVGYGYTF.

V and J are TRBV9 and TRBJ2-3; 9 bases agree with TRBD2. CDR1 and CDR2 from the germline V gene are SGDLS and YYNGEE. The CDR3 has 16 amino acids. V lost 3 bases, J lost 4 bases, and 9 bases stayed unmatched. CDR3 loop: CASSGVSGREADTQYF. CDR3 bases: TGTGCCAGCAGCGGAGTTAGCGGGAGAGAGGCAGATACGCAGTATTTT.

This chain joins TRBV27 and TRBJ2-7; the match to TRBD2 covers 7 bases. CDR1 is MNHEY and CDR2 is SMNVEV in the germline V gene (reference sequence). V dropped 2 bases and J dropped 7; count of bases not matched to a gene: 8. The CDR3 covers 14 residues. Here the CDR3 reads CASSLLGGRWEQYF. CDR3 sequence (DNA): TGTGCCAGCAGTTTACTGGGGGGGAGATGGGAGCAGTACTTC.

V gene TRBV5-4 combines with J gene TRBJ2-5, with D tentatively TRBD1 (5 bases). The CDR3 has 13 amino acids. Trimming cost V 2 bases and J 5 bases, with 10 bases left between them. Germline CDR1 is SGHNT and CDR2 is YYREEE (reference sequence). DNA for the CDR3: TGTGCCAGCAGCTTCGACAGTCGGGAGACCCAGTACTTC. It yields the protein CASSFDSRETQYF.

The chain employs TRBV7-9 and TRBJ2-5; no definite D call. Germline CDR1 and CDR2: SEHNR and FQNEAQ (reference sequence). V lost 4 bases and J lost 2, with 11 bases in between. The CDR3 is made up of 14 amino acids. The CDR3 is CASSYSVAQETQYF. CDR3 bases: TGTGCCAGCAGCTACAGTGTCGCTCAAGAGACCCAGTACTTC. Combining the CDR3 with reference TRBV7-9 and TRBJ2-5 gives the whole variable domain DTGVSQNPRHKITKRGQNVTFRCDPISEHNRLYWYRQTLGQGPEFLTYFQNEAQLEKSRLLSDRFSAERPKGSFSTLEIQRTEQGDSAMYLCASSYSVAQETQYFGPGTRLLVL.